The present T cell receptor (beta chain) was sequenced within a study of CD8+ T cells in alopecia areata. As the sequencing template, cDNA was produced by extracting RNA and reverse transcribing it. Only in-frame clones appear in the TCRdb table, and some are missing; sequencing was by immunoSEQ multiplex PCR. The sample has 61,000 or so clones, around 96% seen once. The germline CDR1 and CDR2 sequences are SEHNR and FQNEAQ (reference sequence). The ends were cut back, 1 base at V and 4 bases at J, with 13 bases in the middle. The CDR3 runs 15 residues. The chain is built from TRBV7-9 and TRBJ2-5, with no clear D. The TCR comes from a human donor with alopecia areata. The source was CD8+ T cells sorted from blood, collected at week 0. The CDR3 spells CASSLDILGVETQYF. The CDR3 DNA is TGTGCCAGCAGCTTAGATATCCTAGGTGTAGAGACCCAGTACTTC. The full variable domain, with the rest looked up from reference TRBV7-9 and TRBJ2-5, is DTGVSQNPRHKITKRGQNVTFRCDPISEHNRLYWYRQTLGQGPEFLTYFQNEAQLEKSRLLSDRFSAERPKGSFSTLEIQRTEQGDSAMYLCASSLDILGVETQYFGPGTRLLVL.